This TCR beta chain was retrieved from a study of blood T cell repertoires in COVID-19. Study at large: Samples taken during acute and convalescent COVID-19 were collected in the United States, Italy and Spain. PBMCs, B-cell-depleted T cells, or T cells provided the cDNA or gDNA that made up the material.

The germline gives CDR1 SGDLS, CDR2 YYNGEE. Trimming stripped 4 bases from V and 5 bases from J, with 12 bases between. This CDR3 is built from 14 residues. Some clones are missing from TCRdb's copy, which holds only in-frame ones; the method was immunoSEQ multiplex PCR. The table includes 200,000 to 300,000 clones, 84% detected once. The chain couples TRBV9 to TRBJ2-2, with D possibly matching TRBD2 (6 bases). The TCR originated in a man aged 55 to 70 with acute or convalescent COVID-19. Sample: peripheral blood. The CDR3 DNA reads TGTGCCAGCAGCTTCCTCGGGGGAACCGGGGAGCTGTTTTTT. This encodes CASSFLGGTGELFF.